This T cell receptor beta chain was sequenced during a study of blood T cells in healthy people across ages. About the research overall: Per two T cells, template switching captured roughly one barcoded beta molecule.

There were at least 5 micrograms of total RNA extracted from every sample. A second PCR of about 7 to 12 cycles used a sample-barcoded 5' primer and a J-beta primer mix. From the 5' RACE reads, TCRdb called clonotypes with MiXCR, one entry per CDR3 protein. This sample has fewer than 1,200,000 distinct CDR3 sequences, with approximately 25% found just once. Germline V lookup: CDR1 SQVTM, CDR2 ANQGSEA. The CDR3 covers 11 residues. Trimming left V 6 bases short and J 3 bases short, with 9 bases between. These records were also assigned to another study, of T cells of mothers and their children. This second report adds: The study sampled a few healthy Caucasian mothers and their six children.

The sequenced sample was blood. The source is a girl aged 2-10 years in good health. V is TRBV29-1 and J is TRBJ2-7; D remains ambiguous. CDR3 in amino acids: CSVREVYEQYF. The CDR3 DNA reads TGCAGCGTAAGAGAAGTCTACGAGCAGTACTTC.